Each of the 18 T cell receptor beta chains below was sequenced from the same sample in a study of CD4 T cells in relation to SARS-CoV-2 and coronaviruses. The method was immunoSEQ multiplex PCR; TCRdb's version includes in-frame clones alone and lacks a portion of them. The table shows about 21,000 clones, with 76% occurring only once. Antigens for these TCRs are unknown. Unexposed donor CD4+ T cells date from about 2011-2018, before the COVID-19 pandemic. The cells were cultured for about ten days before CD4+ T cells were isolated. Specimen: CD4+ T cells from PBMCs, cultured in vitro. These receptors came from a human donor in good health.

CDR3 in amino acids: CATSGATGYNEQFF. DNA of the CDR3: TGTGCCACCAGTGGTGCTACAGGGTACAATGAGCAGTTCTTC. The chain has TRBV24-1 and TRBJ2-1; tentative D call: TRBD1 (6 bases). Trimming pared 5 bases from V and 4 bases from J, leaving 11 bases between. CDR3 length: 14 residues. CDR1 is KGHDR and CDR2 is SFDVKD in the germline V gene.

The sample holds a few counts of this clone. The rearrangement links TRBV2 to TRBJ1-2; perhaps TRBD1 as D (5 bases). The ends were cut back, 2 bases at V and 8 bases at J, with 12 bases in the middle. CDR1 and CDR2 (germline): SNHLY, FYNNEI. The CDR3 runs to 13 residues. The CDR3 here is CASSETAGIGYTF. The CDR3 nucleotides are TGTGCCAGCAGTGAAACGGCAGGGATCGGCTACACCTTC.

This clone showed up just a few times. This chain joins TRBV10-3 and TRBJ1-3; 7 bases agree with TRBD1. Losses at the gene ends were 6 bases for V and 2 bases for J; bases not matched to a gene: 4. Germline loops: CDR1 ENHRY, CDR2 SYGVKD. CDR3 length equals 14 residues. The CDR3 is CAIRGQSPGNTIYF. The CDR3 bases are TGTGCCATCAGGGGACAGTCGCCTGGAAACACCATATATTTT.

This chain uses TRBV7-3 with TRBJ2-2; the match to TRBD2 covers 10 bases. The CDR3 sequence is 16 residues long. After removal of 2 bases from V and 5 bases from J, the junction contained 5 bases not matched to a gene. Germline CDR1 SGHTA, CDR2 FQGTGA. CDR3 nucleotide sequence: TGTGCCAGCAGCTTACTAGCGGGAGAGGGGACCGGGGAGCTGTTTTTT. Amino acid sequence: CASSLLAGEGTGELFF.

The CDR3 loop reads CASSEGQGYEQYF. CDR3 coding DNA: TGTGCCAGCTCAGAGGGACAGGGATACGAGCAGTACTTC. The J gene is TRBJ2-7, the V gene TRBV18; 9 nucleotides align to TRBD1. V shed 5 bases and J 4 bases; nucleotides not matched to a gene: 3. Germline CDR1 is KGHSH and CDR2 is LQKENI. The CDR3 consists of 13 residues.

The rearrangement links TRBV20-1 to TRBJ1-5; D gene ambiguous. The CDR3 has 15 amino acids. Between the trimmed V and J ends, which lost 3 bases and 0 bases, there was a span of 12 bases. In germline, CDR1 is DFQATT, CDR2 SNEGSKA (reference sequence). The CDR3 bases are TGCAGTGCTAGTAGTGGCACTTATAGCAATCAGCCCCAGCATTTT. Translating gives CSASSGTYSNQPQHF.

The chain recombines TRBV6-1 with TRBJ2-5, with 9 bases matching TRBD2. The germline V gene encodes CDR1 MNHNS and CDR2 SASEGT. V gave up 2 bases and J gave up 5 bases; unmatched junction bases: 9. The CDR3 length is 16 residues. In DNA, the CDR3 is TGTGCCAGCAGTGAAAAACTAGCGGGTCCAGGTGAGACCCAGTACTTC. Translated, it gives CASSEKLAGPGETQYF.

J is TRBJ2-2 and V is TRBV10-1; the D gene is possibly TRBD1 (6 bases). The germline V and J ends were trimmed by 6 bases and 3 bases, with 14 bases remaining between them. The CDR3 length is 15 residues. The germline gives CDR1 WNHNN, CDR2 SYGVQD (reference sequence). CDR3 region: CASSYLTGDTGELFF. Written as DNA, the CDR3 is TGCGCCAGCAGCTACTTGACAGGTGACACCGGGGAGCTGTTTTTT.

A single count supports this clone. J is TRBJ2-5 and V is TRBV24-1; no reliable D call. V was shortened by 3 bases and J by 5 bases, with 9 bases between the two germline ends. CDR1 is KGHDR and CDR2 is SFDVKD in the germline V gene. The CDR3 totals 13 residues. The DNA of the CDR3 is TGTGCCACCAGTGATGGCGGAGAGGAGACCCAGTACTTC. Residues: CATSDGGEETQYF.

The gene calls are TRBV6-5 and TRBJ1-4; D gene ambiguous. V was trimmed by 0 bases and J by 4 bases, leaving 3 bases between them. This CDR3 spans 13 amino acids. From germline, CDR1 is MNHEY and CDR2 SVGAGI. The CDR3 coding sequence is TGTGCCAGCAGTTACTCGGTTAATGAAAAACTGTTTTTT. It translates to CASSYSVNEKLFF.

The genes are TRBV5-1 and TRBJ2-3, with unresolved D. V was shortened by 0 bases and J by 2 bases, with 10 bases between the two germline ends. The CDR3 extends over 15 amino acids. CDR1 and CDR2 from the germline V gene are SGHRS and YFSETQ. The CDR3 DNA reads TGCGCCAGCAGCTTGGACACATCATACACAGATACGCAGTATTTT. It is translated as CASSLDTSYTDTQYF.

The chain is built from TRBV10-3 and TRBJ1-4; D is ambiguous. This CDR3 has 14 amino acids. Trimming stripped 6 bases from V and 6 bases from J, with 14 bases between. Germline V lookup: CDR1 ENHRY, CDR2 SYGVKD. In nucleotides, the CDR3 is TGTGCCATCAGAAAGACGAGTGGGGATGAAAAACTGTTTTTT. Protein: CAIRKTSGDEKLFF.

This clone has only a few counts. The CDR3 sequence: CASTPRQRRRNEQFF. The CDR3 DNA sequence: TGTGCCAGCACCCCACGGCAACGGCGGAGGAATGAGCAGTTCTTC. The chain links TRBV7-2 to TRBJ2-1; TRBD2 is a possible D gene (5 bases). Trimming left V 7 bases short and J 7 bases short, with 20 bases between. The CDR3 consists of 15 residues. Germline-derived CDR1 and CDR2 are SGHTA and FQGNSA.

J is TRBJ1-5 and V is TRBV20-1; D uncertain. V lost 3 bases to trimming and J lost 1 base, with 4 bases between them. This CDR3 has 12 residues. Per germline, CDR1 DFQATT and CDR2 SNEGSKA (reference sequence). In DNA, the CDR3 is TGCAGTGCTAGTTCCAGCAATCAGCCCCAGCATTTT. It yields the protein CSASSSNQPQHF.

This chain joins TRBV15 and TRBJ1-2; D may be TRBD1 (6 bases). The CDR3 length is 14 residues. V gave up 1 base and J gave up 8 bases, with 14 bases separating them. The germline CDR1 and CDR2 sequences are LNHNV and YYDKDF (reference sequence). The CDR3 DNA is TGTGCCACCAGCAGAGGACAGGTCCAAGGAGGCTACACCTTC. It specifies CATSRGQVQGGYTF.

V is TRBV5-6 and J is TRBJ2-7; 8 bases fit TRBD1. Trimming cost V 4 bases and J 0 bases; bases outside gene matches: 6. Germline V gene sequence: CDR1 SGHDT, CDR2 YYEEEE. This CDR3 is built from 15 residues. In nucleotides, the CDR3 is TGTGCCAGCAGCGGTGATACAGGGGGCTCCTACGAGCAGTACTTC. Translating it yields CASSGDTGGSYEQYF.

The gene calls are TRBV27 and TRBJ1-1, with D perhaps matching TRBD1 (5 bases). V lost 6 bases, J lost 5 bases, and 16 bases lay in between. The CDR3 covers 14 residues. The germline gives CDR1 MNHEY, CDR2 SMNVEV (reference sequence). The chain's CDR3 is CASSRLQGRTEAFF. In DNA, the CDR3 is TGTGCCAGCAGCCGCCTTCAGGGAAGGACTGAAGCTTTCTTT.

The V and J genes are TRBV28 and TRBJ1-1; TRBD1 might be the D (6 bases). The CDR3 spans 14 residues. Trimming stripped 8 bases from V and 2 bases from J, with 15 bases between. From germline, CDR1 is MDHEN and CDR2 SYDVKM. CDR3 sequence: CASYLMTGNTEAFF. In nucleotides, the CDR3 is TGTGCCAGCTACCTGATGACAGGCAACACTGAAGCTTTCTTT.